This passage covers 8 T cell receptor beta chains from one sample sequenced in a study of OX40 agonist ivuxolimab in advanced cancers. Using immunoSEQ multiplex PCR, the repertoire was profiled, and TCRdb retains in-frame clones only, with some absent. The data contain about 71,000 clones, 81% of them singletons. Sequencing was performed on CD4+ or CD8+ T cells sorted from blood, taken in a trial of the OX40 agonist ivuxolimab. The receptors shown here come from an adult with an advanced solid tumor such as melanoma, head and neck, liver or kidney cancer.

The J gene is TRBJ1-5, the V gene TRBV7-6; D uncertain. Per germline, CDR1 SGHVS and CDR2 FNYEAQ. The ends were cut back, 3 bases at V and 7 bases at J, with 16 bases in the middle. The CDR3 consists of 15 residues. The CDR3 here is CASSFPLRGYQPQHF. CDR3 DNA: TGTGCCAGCAGCTTTCCTCTTCGGGGATACCAGCCCCAGCATTTT.

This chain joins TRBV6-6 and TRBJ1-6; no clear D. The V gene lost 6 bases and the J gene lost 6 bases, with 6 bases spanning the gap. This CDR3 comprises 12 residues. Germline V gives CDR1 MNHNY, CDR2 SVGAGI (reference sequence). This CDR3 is CASSIPNSPLHF. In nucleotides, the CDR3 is TGTGCCAGCAGCATCCCTAATTCACCCCTCCACTTT.

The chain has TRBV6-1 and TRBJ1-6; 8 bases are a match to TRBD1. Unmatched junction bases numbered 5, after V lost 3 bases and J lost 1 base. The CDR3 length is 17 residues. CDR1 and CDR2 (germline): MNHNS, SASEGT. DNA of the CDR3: TGTGCCAGCAGTGACAGGGGGCGCTGGTCCTATAATTCACCCCTCCACTTT. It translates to CASSDRGRWSYNSPLHF.

CDR3 sequence: CASRPTAGEQFF. CDR3 DNA: TGTGCCAGCAGACCTACGGCCGGTGAGCAGTTCTTC. V usage is TRBV2 and J usage is TRBJ2-1, with D unclear. Germline V gene data show CDR1 as SNHLY and CDR2 as FYNNEI. The CDR3 spans 12 residues. Trimming left V 6 bases short and J 9 bases short, with 12 bases between.

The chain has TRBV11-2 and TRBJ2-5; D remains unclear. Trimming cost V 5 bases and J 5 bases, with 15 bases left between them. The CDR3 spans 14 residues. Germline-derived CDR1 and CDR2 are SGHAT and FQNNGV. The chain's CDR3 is CASSPRGYGETQYF. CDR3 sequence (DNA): TGTGCCAGCAGCCCTCGAGGATACGGGGAGACCCAGTACTTC.

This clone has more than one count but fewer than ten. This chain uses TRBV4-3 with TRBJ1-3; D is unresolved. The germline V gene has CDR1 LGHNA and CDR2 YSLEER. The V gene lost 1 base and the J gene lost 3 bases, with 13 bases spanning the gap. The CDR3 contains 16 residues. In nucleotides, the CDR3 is TGCGCCAGCAGCCAAGTAACTGCAGGCAATGGAAACACCATATATTTT. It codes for CASSQVTAGNGNTIYF.

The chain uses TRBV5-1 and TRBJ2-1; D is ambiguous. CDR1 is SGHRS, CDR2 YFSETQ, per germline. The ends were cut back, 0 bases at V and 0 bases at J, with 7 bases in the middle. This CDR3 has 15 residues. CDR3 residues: CASSLDRLSYNEQFF. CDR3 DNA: TGCGCCAGCAGCTTGGACAGACTCTCCTACAATGAGCAGTTCTTC.

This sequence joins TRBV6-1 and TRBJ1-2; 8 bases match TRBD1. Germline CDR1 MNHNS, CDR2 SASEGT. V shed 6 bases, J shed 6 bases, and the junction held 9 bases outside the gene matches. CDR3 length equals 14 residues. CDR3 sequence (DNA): TGTGCCAGCAGCGTTGGACAGGGCGGCGATGGCTACACCTTC. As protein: CASSVGQGGDGYTF.